This entry features one T cell receptor (beta chain) sequence. The source of the sample is a study of PD-L1 blockade in urothelial cancer. V was trimmed by 2 bases and J by 6 bases, leaving 19 bases between them. The CDR3 has 16 amino acids. Germline V CDR1 and CDR2: SNHLY, FYNNEI. Sequencing was performed with immunoSEQ multiplex PCR; in TCRdb, only in-frame clones are kept and a portion is missing. Counted here are around 120,000 clones, over 75% occurring once; the ten biggest clones make up roughly 2.3%. The chain couples TRBV2 to TRBJ2-5, with D perhaps TRBD1 (5 bases). Source: PBMCs, taken around atezolizumab (anti-PD-L1) treatment. The sequence was obtained from a man between 45 and 60 years old with urothelial cancer. The CDR3 DNA follows: TGTGCCAGCAGTGAATTGGGTGGGGCCCCACTTAAGACCCAGTACTTC. Its protein is CASSELGGAPLKTQYF.